What follows are 10 T cell receptor beta chains derived from one specimen sequenced in a study of cytomegalovirus exposure and HLA in healthy donors. PCR was performed using 60 Vbeta and 13 Jbeta primers. Sequenced by immunoSEQ multiplex PCR; TCRdb stores in-frame clones only, minus some. The table has 90,000 to 140,000 clones, under 80% seen once. The sequencing sample was made of PBMCs. The receptors stem from a woman aged 35 to 49 in good health and CMV-seropositive.

This clone was detected only once. The chain combines TRBV4-1 with TRBJ1-1; D uncertain. This CDR3 region has 15 residues. Per germline, CDR1 MGHRA and CDR2 YSYEKL. The V gene lost 0 bases and the J gene lost 4 bases, with 12 bases spanning the gap. The CDR3 coding sequence is TGCGCCAGCAGCCAAGATGAGGGCGTGGGCACTGAAGCTTTCTTT. Its protein product is CASSQDEGVGTEAFF.

This chain joins TRBV2 and TRBJ1-5; D unclear. The CDR3 covers 12 residues. V gave up 6 bases and J gave up 3 bases, with 6 bases separating them. Germline V gene lookup returns CDR1 SNHLY and CDR2 FYNNEI. DNA for the CDR3: TGTGCCAGCAGGGGCCCCAATCAGCCCCAGCATTTT. Its translation is CASRGPNQPQHF.

This clone was seen just once. This chain connects TRBV11-2 to TRBJ2-1; 9 bases align to TRBD1. CDR3 size: 17 residues. Germline V gene lookup returns CDR1 SGHAT and CDR2 FQNNGV. The V gene end was trimmed by 9 bases and the J gene end by 8 bases; junction bases not matched to a gene: 20. The CDR3: CASSPGQGPRFWDEQFF. The CDR3 region has the DNA TGTGCCAGTTCCCCGGGACAGGGCCCTCGATTTTGGGATGAGCAGTTCTTC. Full variable domain (outside the CDR3, taken from reference TRBV11-2 and TRBJ2-1): EAGVAQSPRYKIIEKRQSVAFWCNPISGHATLYWYQQILGQGPKLLIQFQNNGVVDDSQLPKDRFSAERLKGVDSTLKIQPAKLEDSAVYLCASSPGQGPRFWDEQFFGPGTRLTVL.

Only one count was recorded for this clone. V is TRBV6-5 and J is TRBJ2-5; 7 nucleotides align to TRBD1. The tail of the sequence fits TRBJ2-7 better, so the J call may be wrong. This CDR3 comprises 14 residues. CDR1 and CDR2 from the germline V gene are MNHEY and SVGAGI. The CDR3 loop is CASSDRDLPYEQYF. In nucleotides, the CDR3 is TGTGCCAGCAGTGACAGGGATCTTCCCTACGAGCAGTACTTC.

V is TRBV25-1 and J is TRBJ2-7, with a possible D match to TRBD1 (5 bases). The CDR3 length is 14 residues. Trimming removed 0 bases from V and 3 bases from J, with 9 bases in between. Germline V gene sequence: CDR1 MGHDK, CDR2 SYGVNS. CDR3 in DNA: TGTGCCAGCAGTGAATACGACAGATTCTACGAGCAGTACTTC. Residues: CASSEYDRFYEQYF.

This clone was seen a few times. J is TRBJ1-2 and V is TRBV28; D gene unclear. The V gene's germline CDR1 is MDHEN and CDR2 SYDVKM. Trimming took off 5 bases at V and 0 bases at J, with 10 bases between the two ends. CDR3 length: 14 amino acids. CDR3 in DNA: TGTGCCAGCAGTCCAGGCTCGGCTAACTATGGCTACACCTTC. Residues: CASSPGSANYGYTF.

This chain joins TRBV28 and TRBJ2-7, with 10 bases aligning to TRBD1. V lost 4 bases and J lost 3; bases outside the gene matches: 9. CDR1 and CDR2 from the germline V gene are MDHEN and SYDVKM. The CDR3 is made up of 16 amino acids. This chain's CDR3 is CASSSPGTGDFYEQYF. CDR3 sequence (DNA): TGTGCCAGCAGTTCCCCCGGGACAGGGGACTTCTACGAGCAGTACTTC.

The chain couples TRBV4-3 to TRBJ2-7; D remains ambiguous. The CDR3 contains 15 residues. In germline, CDR1 is LGHNA, CDR2 YSLEER. Trimming removed 3 bases from V and 0 bases from J, with 12 bases in between. The CDR3 is CASSHEKSRSYEQYF. In DNA form, the CDR3 reads TGCGCCAGCAGCCACGAGAAGTCACGCTCCTACGAGCAGTACTTC.

The chain couples TRBV18 to TRBJ1-1; 9 nucleotides match TRBD1. Trimming at V came to 0 bases and at J to 1 base, leaving 3 bases not matched to a gene. Germline V gives CDR1 KGHSH, CDR2 LQKENI. The CDR3 loop spans 16 amino acids. The CDR3: CASSPPGQGKNTEAFF. In nucleotides, the CDR3 is TGTGCCAGCTCACCACCGGGACAGGGTAAGAACACTGAAGCTTTCTTT.

The chain employs TRBV4-1 and TRBJ2-2; TRBD1 agrees at 7 bases. V lost 6 bases, J lost 1 base, and 8 bases stayed unmatched. CDR1 and CDR2 from the germline V gene are MGHRA and YSYEKL. The CDR3 length is 16 residues. The CDR3 is CASRNLRGLNTGELFF. As DNA, the CDR3 is TGCGCCAGCAGGAACCTCAGGGGGTTGAACACCGGGGAGCTGTTTTTT.